The source of this TCR beta chain is a study of blood T cell repertoires in COVID-19. At the level of the study: The samples span acute and convalescent COVID-19 from the United States, Italy and Spain. The cDNA or gDNA used as material had been derived from T cells, B-cell-depleted T cells, or PBMCs.

In the study's own analysis: The authors estimated nucleated cell counts from reference gene primer amplification. This table comes from immunoSEQ multiplex PCR, and its TCRdb copy is limited to in-frame clones, with some not included. The V and J calls and clone size come from that table; D and trimming were worked out from the DNA. The data contain fewer than 95,000 clones, 88% of them singletons. Trimming removed 6 bases from V and 4 bases from J; junction bases left unmatched: 9. CDR1 and CDR2 from the germline V gene are SEHNR and FQNEAQ (reference sequence). CDR3 length: 16 residues. The receptor's source is a man aged 55 to 70 with acute or convalescent COVID-19. V gene TRBV7-9 combines with J gene TRBJ1-6; 7 bases are a match to TRBD1. Input material: peripheral blood. In nucleotides, the CDR3 is TGTGCCAGCAGTCACGGACAGGAGAATTATAATTCACCCCTCCACTTT. Translating gives CASSHGQENYNSPLHF.